These T cell receptor beta chains were read from a single sample in a study of blood T cell repertoires in COVID-19. The method was immunoSEQ multiplex PCR; TCRdb's version includes in-frame clones alone and lacks a portion of them. The sample carries roughly 250,000 clones, around 82% recorded once. Input material: peripheral blood. These TCRs come from a woman of 80 years or more with active or convalescent COVID-19. The CDR3 runs from the conserved cysteine through the conserved F or W. The D gene is left open where the match is weak.

V	D	CDR3
TRBV5-1	TRBD1	CASSPGTGGSGNTIYF
TRBV3-1/TRBV3-2	NA	CASSQVGQGFEEKLFF
TRBV18	NA	CASSPRPGGWMGSYNEQFF
TRBV10-2	NA	CASSESGAGPYNEQFF
TRBV7-9	NA	CASSPGLIVRGTGELFF
TRBV6-1	TRBD2	CASSEALPSGRVPYEQYF
TRBV2	NA	CASSELAGVYEKLFF
TRBV11-2	NA	CASSHPGSSSGNTIYF
TRBV21-1	NA	CASRYISGRGTGELFF
TRBV18	NA	CASSLQQEYQETQYF
TRBV3-1/TRBV3-2	TRBD1	CASSAGQRNTEAFF
TRBV5-4	TRBD1	CASSVGTGASNYGYTF
TRBV28	NA	CASTLGSGSTDTQYF
TRBV24-1	NA	CATSDFGRETQYF
TRBV10-3	NA	CAISQENGQPQHF
TRBV3-1/TRBV3-2	NA	CASSHGGETQYF
TRBV3-1/TRBV3-2	NA	CASSRAQSSYEQYF
TRBV5-1	NA	CASSSGLRNTGELFF
TRBV24-1	NA	CATSAWGRGFEDTQYF
TRBV5-1	NA	CASREGVAADTQYF
TRBV28	TRBD1	CASSSAGTGFNEQFF
TRBV19	NA	CASSLTGTNQPQHF
TRBV5-1	TRBD2	CASSLDGEAGGPWDTQYF
TRBV19	NA	CASSGQTGVTEQYF
TRBV6-1	NA	CASSETGDYGHTF
TRBV28	NA	CASSPSGLRTNYGYTF
TRBV18	NA	CASSPFSGANTEAFF
TRBV19	TRBD1	CASSINRGQGVYSSSYNSPLHF
TRBV11-3	TRBD1	CASSSGQGRAYEQYF
TRBV11-2	TRBD2	CASSYWDYKETQYF
TRBV15	NA	CATSRDPGSGNTIYF
TRBV6-1	NA	CASSQGRGVYNEKLFF
TRBV2	NA	CASSFQGNTGELFF
TRBV6-5	NA	CASSYSRGASEAFF
TRBV5-1	NA	CASSNTGNNSPLHF
TRBV24-1	TRBD1	CATSADGTVSMSRQYF
TRBV19	NA	CASSFRVSGELFF
TRBV11-2	NA	CASSLDLMARTDTQYF
TRBV28	NA	CASSLSGNQPQHF
TRBV28	TRBD1	CASSPPLRTGGSYTF
TRBV7-9	TRBD1	CASSLAPDRGLQGYTF
TRBV2	NA	CASSQGQINYGYTF
TRBV27	NA	CASSLSGYGYTF
TRBV30	NA	CAWKGQLNTGELFF
TRBV14	TRBD2	CASSQMGLAPRETQYF
TRBV10-3	TRBD2	CAISTPGTSGGELFF
TRBV5-5	NA	CASSFGGSYNEQFF
TRBV28	NA	CASSLQQGPNQPQHF
TRBV11-2	TRBD1	CASSLKTGVFGNTIYF
TRBV3-1/TRBV3-2	TRBD1	CASRQGTGDMNTEAFF
TRBV5-1	TRBD1	CASSPGTGGADTQYF
TRBV19	TRBD1	CASNMGTANYGYTF
TRBV7-9	NA	CASGRTDTYEQYF
TRBV27	TRBD1	CASSRTGPDSPLHF
TRBV19	NA	CASRSTGDSPLHF
TRBV7-8	NA	CASSLALLGGQPQHF
TRBV7-9	TRBD1	CASSPSGTGNSGNTIYF
TRBV5-4	NA	CASNLNTNNSPLHF
TRBV9	TRBD1	CASSTQGQNYGYTF